Below, 22 T cell receptor beta chains from the same sample are listed, as sequenced in a study of blood T cell repertoires in COVID-19. Assay: immunoSEQ multiplex PCR; the TCRdb copy retains only in-frame clones and omits some. There are about 100,000 clones in the sample; around 85% occur only once, and around an eighth lies in the top ten. Sequencing was carried out using peripheral blood. The receptors were sampled from a man in his fifties with active or convalescent COVID-19.

The chain recombines TRBV24-1 with TRBJ2-7; D perhaps matches TRBD2 (6 bases). This CDR3 contains 15 residues. Germline-derived CDR1 and CDR2 are KGHDR and SFDVKD. V lost 3 bases and J 6 bases, leaving 17 bases between the germline ends. Here the CDR3 DNA reads TGTGCCACCAGTGATAGCAGGACGGGACTCTCCGAGCAGTACTTC. Translating gives CATSDSRTGLSEQYF.

The chain carries TRBV5-1 and TRBJ1-3; 8 bases agree with TRBD1. The CDR3 runs 15 residues. The germline V gene has CDR1 SGHRS and CDR2 YFSETQ. V shed 3 bases and J 4 bases; nucleotides not matched to a gene: 6. The CDR3 DNA reads TGCGCCAGCAGCTGGCGACAGGGGACGGGAAACACCATATATTTT. Its translation is CASSWRQGTGNTIYF.

This chain joins TRBV9 and TRBJ2-1; perhaps TRBD2 as D (6 bases). The CDR3 is made up of 14 amino acids. V shed 3 bases and J shed 7 bases, with 14 bases lying between them. Germline V gene data show CDR1 as SGDLS and CDR2 as YYNGEE. The DNA for the CDR3 is TGTGCCAGCAGCGCCCCCGGCGGGGCAAATGAGCAGTTCTTC. This translates into CASSAPGGANEQFF.

The J gene is TRBJ2-5, the V gene TRBV5-1; 7 bases are shared with TRBD1. V gave up 4 bases and J gave up 5 bases; unmatched junction bases: 8. This CDR3 contains 14 residues. The germline V gene has CDR1 SGHRS and CDR2 YFSETQ. CDR3 DNA sequence: TGCGCCAGCAGCCATCAGGGGGTCCAGGAGACCCAGTACTTC. Translating it yields CASSHQGVQETQYF.

This chain joins TRBV24-1 and TRBJ2-1, with 12 bases lining up with TRBD2. CDR1 is KGHDR and CDR2 is SFDVKD in the germline V gene. The CDR3 length is 16 residues. Trimming removed 4 bases from V and 7 bases from J; junction bases left unmatched: 7. CDR3 in DNA: TGTGCCACCAGTGAGATAGGAACTAGCGGGAGGAATGAGCAGTTCTTC. It translates to CATSEIGTSGRNEQFF.

The chain is built from TRBV28 and TRBJ1-1; maybe TRBD1 (5 bases). Trimming removed 4 bases at V and 1 base at J, with 13 bases between. The CDR3 spans 15 residues. Germline loops: CDR1 MDHEN, CDR2 SYDVKM. CDR3 in amino acids: CASSSPPGGNTEAFF. CDR3 in DNA: TGTGCCAGCAGTTCCCCGCCCGGGGGGAACACTGAAGCTTTCTTT.

This chain connects TRBV6-1 to TRBJ1-5, with 7 bases lining up with TRBD1. Losses at the gene ends were 3 bases for V and 5 bases for J; bases not matched to a gene: 10. The germline V gene has CDR1 MNHNS and CDR2 SASEGT. The CDR3 spans 16 residues. The CDR3 DNA reads TGTGCCAGCAGTGAGTTGGACAGGTTGTCGGATCAGCCCCAGCATTTT. It translates to CASSELDRLSDQPQHF.

The J gene is TRBJ1-2, the V gene TRBV9; D is possibly TRBD1 (5 bases). Trimming stripped 4 bases from V and 8 bases from J, with 27 bases between. The CDR3 sequence is 17 residues long. Looked up from germline, CDR1 is SGDLS and CDR2 is YYNGEE. The CDR3 spells CASSSYPGHQSTRGYTF. The CDR3 bases are TGTGCCAGCAGCTCCTACCCCGGACACCAATCAACGAGAGGCTACACCTTC.

V usage is TRBV11-2 and J usage is TRBJ2-2, with 9 bases aligning to TRBD1. Germline V gene data show CDR1 as SGHAT and CDR2 as FQNNGV. The V and J ends lost 1 base and 4 bases, in that order; junction bases with no gene match: 7. CDR3 length equals 17 residues. CDR3: CASSLGPGTGFTGELFF. In nucleotides, the CDR3 is TGTGCCAGCAGCTTAGGTCCCGGGACAGGGTTCACCGGGGAGCTGTTTTTT.

The chain is built from TRBV15 and TRBJ2-7; no reliable D call. CDR3 size: 14 residues. Looked up from germline, CDR1 is LNHNV and CDR2 is YYDKDF (reference sequence). V lost 0 bases to trimming and J lost 4 bases, with 10 bases between them. This CDR3 reads CATSRDPQAYEQYF. CDR3 DNA: TGTGCCACCAGCAGAGACCCCCAGGCTTACGAGCAGTACTTC.

This chain uses TRBV3-1 (or the pseudogene TRBV3-2) with TRBJ1-2; the D gene is possibly TRBD1 (6 bases). Germline V gives CDR1 LGHDT, CDR2 YNNKEL (reference sequence). The CDR3 has 15 amino acids. Trimming took 1 base from V and 5 from J, leaving 14 bases between them. The CDR3 is CASSQGGAGVYGYTF. For the CDR3, the DNA is TGTGCCAGCAGCCAAGGAGGGGCAGGGGTGTATGGCTACACCTTC.

The rearrangement links TRBV3-1 (or the pseudogene TRBV3-2) to TRBJ2-1; the match to TRBD2 covers 7 bases. Germline V gives CDR1 LGHDT, CDR2 YNNKEL (reference sequence). The CDR3 loop spans 13 amino acids. CDR3 in amino acids: CAVRGSSYNEQFF. The CDR3 coding sequence is TGTGCGGTCCGCGGGAGCTCCTACAATGAGCAGTTCTTC.

J is TRBJ2-5 and V is TRBV7-3, with TRBD2 matching 9 bases. Germline values: CDR1 SGHTA, CDR2 FQGTGA. J was trimmed by 1 base and V by 5 bases; bases with no gene match: 2. This CDR3 is 14 amino acids long. In DNA form, the CDR3 reads TGTGCCAGCAGCCGTAGCGGGGGCCAAGAGACCCAGTACTTC. This sequence encodes CASSRSGGQETQYF. Full variable domain (remainder filled in from reference TRBV7-3 and TRBJ2-5): GAGVSQTPSNKVTEKGKYVELRCDPISGHTALYWYRQSLGQGPEFLIYFQGTGAADDSGLPNDRFFAVRPEGSVSTLKIQRTERGDSAVYLCASSRSGGQETQYFGPGTRLLVL.

The chain uses TRBV6-5 and TRBJ2-5; weak D call: TRBD1 (6 bases). V dropped 4 bases and J dropped 5 bases, with 14 bases sitting between them. The CDR3 is made up of 14 amino acids. CDR1 and CDR2 from the germline V gene are MNHEY and SVGAGI. DNA of the CDR3: TGTGCCAGCAGTTCGGCCAGGGGAAGGGAGACCCAGTACTTC. Translating it yields CASSSARGRETQYF.

The rearrangement joins TRBV9 to TRBJ2-2; 7 bases line up with TRBD1. From germline, CDR1 is SGDLS and CDR2 YYNGEE. CDR3 size: 15 residues. V lost 3 bases, J lost 5 bases, and 7 bases stayed unmatched. The CDR3 is CASSARQGSTGELFF. The CDR3 DNA is TGTGCCAGCAGCGCTCGACAGGGATCGACCGGGGAGCTGTTTTTT.

This rearrangement joins TRBV11-2 to TRBJ1-1; tentative D call: TRBD1 (5 bases). Germline V gives CDR1 SGHAT, CDR2 FQNNGV. V was pared by 1 base and J by 0 bases, with 6 bases between. The CDR3 is 14 amino acids. The CDR3 loop reads CASSLGGVNTEAFF. DNA of the CDR3: TGTGCCAGCAGCTTAGGGGGCGTGAACACTGAAGCTTTCTTT.

The chain uses TRBV5-5 and TRBJ2-3; 7 positions agree with TRBD2. This CDR3 has 19 residues. The J segment lost 5 bases and the V segment lost 0 bases, leaving 18 bases of the junction unmatched. Germline CDR1 reads SGHKS; CDR2 reads YYEKEE (reference sequence). Here the CDR3 DNA reads TGTGCCAGCAGCTTGGCTGTTGGCGGGGGAGGGGCACAAGTAGATACGCAGTATTTT. It encodes CASSLAVGGGGAQVDTQYF.

The chain has TRBV5-8 and TRBJ1-4; 7 bases map to TRBD1. This CDR3 is built from 16 residues. Unmatched junction bases numbered 9, after V lost 0 bases and J lost 7 bases. Germline CDR1 is SGHTS and CDR2 is YDEGEE. CDR3 amino acids: CASSLGQGGVSEKLFF. The CDR3 DNA reads as TGTGCCAGCAGCTTGGGTCAGGGGGGAGTCAGTGAAAAACTGTTTTTT.

This clone was seen a handful of times. The V and J genes are TRBV12-5 and TRBJ2-5, with 10 nucleotides matching TRBD2. V was clipped by 5 bases and J by 2 bases; unmatched bases: 2. The CDR3 is 14 residues long. Germline CDR1 and CDR2: LGHNT and FRNRAP. In nucleotides, the CDR3 is TGTGCTAGTGGTCCTAGCGGGGGTCAAGAGACCCAGTACTTC. It is translated as CASGPSGGQETQYF.

This clone was counted between two and nine times. V and J are TRBV2 and TRBJ1-5; D unresolved. With 6 bases removed from V and 0 bases from J, the gap between germline ends came to 9 bases. From germline, CDR1 is SNHLY and CDR2 FYNNEI. The CDR3 loop spans 14 amino acids. CDR3 region: CASSTVNSNQPQHF. DNA for the CDR3: TGTGCCAGCAGCACAGTCAATAGCAATCAGCCCCAGCATTTT.

This clone was observed a single time. The chain uses TRBV6-5 and TRBJ1-2; D unclear. Germline V gene lookup returns CDR1 MNHEY and CDR2 SVGAGI. The CDR3 spans 13 residues. The germline V and J ends were trimmed by 7 bases and 0 bases, with 9 bases remaining between them. CDR3 loop: CASTNRANYGYTF. The CDR3, as DNA: TGTGCCAGCACCAACAGAGCTAACTATGGCTACACCTTC.

J is TRBJ2-5 and V is TRBV18; TRBD2 is a possible D gene (5 bases). The CDR3 spans 13 residues. Germline V gene sequence: CDR1 KGHSH, CDR2 LQKENI. Trimming removed 2 bases at V and 4 bases at J, with 8 bases between. As DNA, the CDR3 is TGTGCCAGCTCACCATTGGAGGTAGAGACCCAGTACTTC. The encoded protein is CASSPLEVETQYF.